A selection of T cell receptor beta chains follows, all from one sample in a study of T cell responses to AZD1222 COVID-19 vaccine. Data came from immunoSEQ multiplex PCR; TCRdb stores just in-frame clones and leaves some out. The table has 150,000 to 200,000 clones, 90% to 95% seen once. The specimen was peripheral blood, collected on day 0 of AZD1222 vaccination. The receptors were gathered from an adult in good health. Both conserved end residues are part of each CDR3.

CDR3aa: CASSHHIGYGTEAFF
v_gene: TRBV4-2
j_gene: TRBJ1-1

CDR3aa: CASSMARGNQPQHF
v_gene: TRBV19
j_gene: TRBJ1-5

CDR3aa: CASSRPGEKLFF
v_gene: TRBV7-2
j_gene: TRBJ1-4

CDR3aa: CASSLGETQYF
v_gene: TRBV6-2/TRBV6-3
j_gene: TRBJ2-5

CDR3aa: CASSDRTYGYTF
v_gene: TRBV6-1
j_gene: TRBJ1-2

CDR3aa: CASSPSGDPNYGYTF
v_gene: TRBV18
j_gene: TRBJ1-2

CDR3aa: CATSDLIPGTPNSYEQYF
v_gene: TRBV24-1
j_gene: TRBJ2-7

CDR3aa: CASSPAGLGGTRYNEQFF
v_gene: TRBV19
j_gene: TRBJ2-1

CDR3aa: CASSIRDRGGDEQFF
v_gene: TRBV19
j_gene: TRBJ2-1

CDR3aa: CASSPGSFSYEQYF
v_gene: TRBV5-6
j_gene: TRBJ2-7

CDR3aa: CASSQDGISGSYEQYF
v_gene: TRBV3-1/TRBV3-2
j_gene: TRBJ2-7

CDR3aa: CASSQDLAGGGTDEQYF
v_gene: TRBV3-1/TRBV3-2
j_gene: TRBJ2-7

CDR3aa: CASSPTMGLQPVYGYTF
v_gene: TRBV18
j_gene: TRBJ1-2

CDR3aa: CASRPRSLSYNEQFF
v_gene: TRBV27
j_gene: TRBJ2-1

CDR3aa: CASSQVGAGRNTEAFF
v_gene: TRBV4-1
j_gene: TRBJ1-1

CDR3aa: CASSLVRTDTQYF
v_gene: TRBV7-8
j_gene: TRBJ2-3

CDR3aa: CASSYSLAGGTDTQYF
v_gene: TRBV6-5
j_gene: TRBJ2-3

CDR3aa: CASSLLLGGSYEQYF
v_gene: TRBV27
j_gene: TRBJ2-7

CDR3aa: CASSLGYSGTNGSGNTIYF
v_gene: TRBV7-9
j_gene: TRBJ1-3

CDR3aa: CASSPGQEEMNTEAFF
v_gene: TRBV7-6
j_gene: TRBJ1-1

CDR3aa: CASSLWGEVGYGYTF
v_gene: TRBV7-9
j_gene: TRBJ1-2

CDR3aa: CASSLLDREETQYF
v_gene: TRBV11-2
j_gene: TRBJ2-5

CDR3aa: CASSQDRTVRGYTF
v_gene: TRBV4-2
j_gene: TRBJ1-2

CDR3aa: CASSKHTEAISGTQYF
v_gene: TRBV19
j_gene: TRBJ2-5

CDR3aa: CASSLQGRAFF
v_gene: TRBV28
j_gene: TRBJ1-1

CDR3aa: CASSPWTLSSGANVLTF
v_gene: TRBV18
j_gene: TRBJ2-6